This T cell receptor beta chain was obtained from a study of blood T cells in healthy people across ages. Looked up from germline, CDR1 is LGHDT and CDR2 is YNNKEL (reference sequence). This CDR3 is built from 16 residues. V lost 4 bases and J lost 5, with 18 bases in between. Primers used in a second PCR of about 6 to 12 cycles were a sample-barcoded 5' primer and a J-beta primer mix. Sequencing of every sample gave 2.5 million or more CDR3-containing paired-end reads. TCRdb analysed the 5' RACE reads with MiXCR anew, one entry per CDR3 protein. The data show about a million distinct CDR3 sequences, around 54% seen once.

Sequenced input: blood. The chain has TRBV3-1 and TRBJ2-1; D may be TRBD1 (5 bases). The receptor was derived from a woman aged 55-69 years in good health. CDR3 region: CASSLVGRKAHNEQFF. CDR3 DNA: TGTGCCAGCAGCCTTGTGGGGCGAAAGGCCCACAATGAGCAGTTCTTC.